The 18 T cell receptor beta chains below all came from one sample that was sequenced in a study of shared clonotypes between healthy human individuals (dated by TCRdb to the early 2020s). Library preparation employed the immunoSEQ multiplex PCR assay. Sourced from immuneACCESS, this table was stored by TCRdb with only in-frame sequences that have V and J called. A share of the clones is absent; for the studies checked, an unresolved V gene accounts for under half, and the remainder has no known explanation. The sample has some 2,500,000 clones on record, approximately 94% of them singletons. The top ten clonotypes cover 0.36% of the sample. Sequencing was done on a sample of naive CD4+ T cells from PBMCs. This sample's cell subset or site label indicates: CD45RA+ positively selected. These receptors were obtained from a man aged 18 to 30 in good health. Some clones in this sample may be carry-over from other donors' samples.

This clone was counted a single time. V gene TRBV7-2 combines with J gene TRBJ1-2; D gene unclear. Per the germline V gene, CDR1 is SGHTA and CDR2 is FQGNSA. This CDR3 is 15 amino acids long. The V end lost 5 bases, the J end lost 4 bases, and 17 bases lay between the germline ends. The CDR3 nucleotides are TGTGCCAGCAGCCTCGAACTTACGCTTTCCTATGGCTACACCTTC. Translation: CASSLELTLSYGYTF.

V gene TRBV5-1 combines with J gene TRBJ2-2; TRBD1 agrees at 9 bases. The germline CDR1 and CDR2 sequences are SGHRS and YFSETQ. After removal of 4 bases from V and 5 bases from J, the junction contained 6 bases not matched to a gene. The CDR3 runs 15 residues. The CDR3 loop reads CASSPTGGGTGELFF. In DNA form, the CDR3 reads TGCGCCAGCAGCCCCACAGGGGGCGGGACCGGGGAGCTGTTTTTT.

V and J are TRBV19 and TRBJ1-2, with 8 bases aligning to TRBD1. J was trimmed by 8 bases and V by 3 bases; bases with no gene match: 8. In germline, CDR1 is LNHDA, CDR2 SQIVND (reference sequence). This CDR3 is 14 amino acids long. The CDR3 DNA is TGTGCCAGTAGTATGAGGTGGACAGGGCGCGGCTACACCTTC. Its translation is CASSMRWTGRGYTF.

A note on this clone: This CDR3 is also generated by other DNA sequences in the sample. V is TRBV5-1 and J is TRBJ2-3, with D possibly matching TRBD2 (5 bases). The CDR3 contains 12 residues. The V gene's germline CDR1 is SGHRS and CDR2 YFSETQ. Trimming took 4 bases from V and 6 from J, leaving 9 bases between them. This chain's CDR3 is CASSLPGDTQYF. In DNA, the CDR3 is TGCGCCAGCAGCCTCCCGGGGGATACGCAGTATTTT.

The J gene is TRBJ2-1, the V gene TRBV5-8; no firm D call. The CDR3 totals 12 residues. In germline, CDR1 is SGHTS, CDR2 YDEGEE. The V end was cut by 3 bases, the J end by 16 bases, with 17 bases between. CDR3 protein: CASSSAPRPFFF. As DNA, the CDR3 is TGTGCCAGCAGCTCGGCCCCGCGCCCTTTTTTCTTC.

The chain employs TRBV7-6 and TRBJ2-7, with 10 bases fitting TRBD1. Germline V gives CDR1 SGHVS, CDR2 FNYEAQ. V was pared by 2 bases and J by 4 bases, with 5 bases of the junction left unmatched. The CDR3 is made up of 15 amino acids. CDR3 sequence reads: CASSLQDRGNYEQYF. CDR3 in DNA: TGTGCCAGCAGCTTACAGGACAGGGGGAATTACGAGCAGTACTTC.

The chain uses TRBV15 and TRBJ2-5; 14 bases are a match to TRBD2. Trimming cost V 2 bases and J 3 bases; bases outside gene matches: 5. This CDR3 has 17 residues. The V gene's germline CDR1 is LNHNV and CDR2 YYDKDF (reference sequence). This chain's CDR3 is CATSRPGLAGVKETQYF. The DNA for the CDR3 is TGTGCCACCAGCAGACCGGGACTAGCGGGAGTTAAAGAGACCCAGTACTTC.

This clone was counted once. The gene calls are TRBV7-8 and TRBJ2-1; the match to TRBD2 covers 13 bases. The V gene's germline CDR1 is SGHVS and CDR2 FQNEAQ. This CDR3 is built from 16 residues. V shed 2 bases, J shed 9 bases, and the junction held 7 bases outside the gene matches. CDR3 protein: CASSLMVLAGGGEQFF. DNA of the CDR3: TGTGCCAGCAGCTTAATGGTACTAGCGGGAGGGGGTGAGCAGTTCTTC.

This clone was recorded a few times. The chain has TRBV14 and TRBJ2-1; possibly TRBD2 for D (6 bases). The germline V gene encodes CDR1 SGHDN and CDR2 FVKESK. The CDR3 loop spans 14 amino acids. The germline V and J ends were trimmed by 3 bases and 2 bases, with 8 bases remaining between them. CDR3 amino acids: CASSQAGPYNEQFF. The CDR3 DNA is TGTGCCAGCAGCCAGGCGGGGCCCTACAATGAGCAGTTCTTC.

This chain uses TRBV5-1 with TRBJ2-7; 10 bases line up with TRBD1. Losses at the gene ends were 3 bases for V and 2 bases for J; bases not matched to a gene: 5. Germline loops: CDR1 SGHRS, CDR2 YFSETQ. The CDR3 covers 15 residues. The CDR3 nucleotides read TGCGCCAGCAGCTGGGACGGGACAGGGGCCTACGAGCAGTACTTC. Its translation: CASSWDGTGAYEQYF.

The genes are TRBV11-2 and TRBJ2-4; TRBD1 matches 9 bases. V lost 4 bases to trimming and J lost 2 bases; unmatched junction nucleotides: 9. The CDR3 extends over 17 amino acids. Germline V gives CDR1 SGHAT, CDR2 FQNNGV. This CDR3 is CASSSQQGARTKNIQYF. CDR3 nucleotides: TGTGCCAGCAGCTCTCAACAGGGGGCGAGGACCAAAAACATTCAGTACTTC.

This chain joins TRBV6-6 and TRBJ2-7, with 8 bases that match TRBD1. Germline V lookup: CDR1 MNHNY, CDR2 SVGAGI (reference sequence). The CDR3 spans 16 residues. J lost 2 bases, V lost 2 bases, and 8 bases had no gene match. CDR3: CASSYNPGGVPYEQYF. CDR3 DNA: TGTGCCAGCAGTTACAACCCAGGGGGCGTCCCCTACGAGCAGTACTTC.

This chain uses TRBV4-3 with TRBJ2-2, with D uncertain. The V gene's germline CDR1 is LGHNA and CDR2 YSLEER. V was cut by 0 bases and J by 4 bases, with 6 bases left in between. The CDR3 covers 14 residues. The chain's CDR3 is CASSQDSFTGELFF. CDR3 bases: TGCGCCAGCAGCCAAGATTCATTCACCGGGGAGCTGTTTTTT.

The V and J genes are TRBV9 and TRBJ2-3, with D tentatively TRBD2 (5 bases). The CDR3 totals 13 residues. Germline lookup yields CDR1 SGDLS and CDR2 YYNGEE. V gave up 4 bases and J gave up 3 bases, with 9 bases separating them. The CDR3 protein is CASSPGITDTQYF. As DNA, the CDR3 is TGTGCCAGCAGCCCGGGGATTACAGATACGCAGTATTTT.

Written as DNA, the CDR3 is TGCAGCGTCGCATGGCGCGGGACTTACGAGCAGTACTTC. It codes for CSVAWRGTYEQYF. The V and J genes are TRBV29-1 and TRBJ2-7; the D gene is possibly TRBD2 (6 bases). CDR3 length equals 13 residues. V shed 6 bases and J shed 4 bases, with 16 bases lying between them. The germline V gene has CDR1 SQVTM and CDR2 ANQGSEA.

This clone was found a few times. V and J are TRBV7-3 and TRBJ1-1; TRBD1 agrees at 7 bases. The V segment lost 4 bases and the J segment 6 bases; nucleotides outside the gene matches: 11. Per the germline V gene, CDR1 is SGHTA and CDR2 is FQGTGA. The CDR3 has 15 residues. The CDR3 here is CASSSHIGTDSEAFF. The CDR3 coding sequence is TGTGCCAGCAGCTCCCATATCGGGACAGACTCTGAAGCTTTCTTT.

The gene calls are TRBV6-1 and TRBJ1-2; 9 bases match TRBD1. The V segment lost 6 bases and the J segment 6 bases; nucleotides outside the gene matches: 11. Germline V CDR1 and CDR2: MNHNS, SASEGT. The CDR3 runs 15 residues. DNA for the CDR3: TGTGCCAGCAGCCAAACAGGGGGCGAGACGAATGGCTACACCTTC. Its translation is CASSQTGGETNGYTF.

The gene calls are TRBV19 and TRBJ1-3, with 7 bases identical to TRBD1. V shed 6 bases and J 0 bases; nucleotides not matched to a gene: 8. There are 16 residues in the CDR3. In germline, CDR1 is LNHDA, CDR2 SQIVND (reference sequence). CDR3 loop: CASRTGTAFSGNTIYF. DNA for the CDR3: TGTGCCAGTAGGACCGGGACAGCCTTCTCTGGAAACACCATATATTTT. Variable domain in full (rest from reference TRBV19 and TRBJ1-3): DGGITQSPKYLFRKEGQNVTLSCEQNLNHDAMYWYRQDPGQGLRLIYYSQIVNDFQKGDIAEGYSVSREKKESFPLTVTSAQKNPTAFYLCASRTGTAFSGNTIYFGEGSWLTVV.